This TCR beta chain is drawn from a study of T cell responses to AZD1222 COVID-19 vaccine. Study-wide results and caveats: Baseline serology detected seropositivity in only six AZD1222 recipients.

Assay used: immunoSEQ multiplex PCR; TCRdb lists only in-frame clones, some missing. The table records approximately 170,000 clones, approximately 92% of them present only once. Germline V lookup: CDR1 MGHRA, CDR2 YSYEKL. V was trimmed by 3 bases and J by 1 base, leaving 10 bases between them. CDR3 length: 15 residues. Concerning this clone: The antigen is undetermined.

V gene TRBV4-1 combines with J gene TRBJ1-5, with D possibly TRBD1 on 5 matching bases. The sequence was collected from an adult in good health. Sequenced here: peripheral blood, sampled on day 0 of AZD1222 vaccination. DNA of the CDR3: TGCGCCAGCAGCCAGGGGGGGTTGAGCAATCAGCCCCAGCATTTT. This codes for CASSQGGLSNQPQHF.